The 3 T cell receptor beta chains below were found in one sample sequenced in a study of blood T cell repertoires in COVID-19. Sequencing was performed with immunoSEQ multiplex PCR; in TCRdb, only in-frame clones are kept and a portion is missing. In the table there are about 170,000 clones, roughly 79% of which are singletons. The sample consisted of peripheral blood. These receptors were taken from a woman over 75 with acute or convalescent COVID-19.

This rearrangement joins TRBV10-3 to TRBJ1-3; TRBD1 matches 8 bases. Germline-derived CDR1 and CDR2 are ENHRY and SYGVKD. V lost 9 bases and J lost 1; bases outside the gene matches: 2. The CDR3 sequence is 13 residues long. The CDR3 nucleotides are TGTGCCATGACAGGGGATTCTGGAAACACCATATATTTT. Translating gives CAMTGDSGNTIYF.

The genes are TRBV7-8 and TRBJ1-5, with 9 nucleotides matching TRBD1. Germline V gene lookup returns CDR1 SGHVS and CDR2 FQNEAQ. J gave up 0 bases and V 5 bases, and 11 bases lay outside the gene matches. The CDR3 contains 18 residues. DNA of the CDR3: TGTGCCAGCAGCGCGGGACAGGGAATGGGATATAGCAATCAGCCCCAGCATTTT. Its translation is CASSAGQGMGYSNQPQHF.

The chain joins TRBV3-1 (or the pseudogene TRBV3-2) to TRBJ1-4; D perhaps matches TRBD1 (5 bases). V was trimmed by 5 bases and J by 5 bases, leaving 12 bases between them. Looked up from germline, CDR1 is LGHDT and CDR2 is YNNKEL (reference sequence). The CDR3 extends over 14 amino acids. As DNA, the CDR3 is TGTGCCAGCAGCGCAGTGCGGGGGAATGAAAAACTGTTTTTT. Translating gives CASSAVRGNEKLFF.